This TCR beta chain was retrieved from a study of blood T cell repertoires in COVID-19. As for the study in general: Specimens from acute and convalescent COVID-19 originated in the United States, Italy and Spain. PBMCs, B-cell-depleted T cells, or T cells were the source of the cDNA or gDNA that made up the material.

Per the original methods: Researchers report that nucleated cell counts were estimated from reference gene primer amplification. This table comes from immunoSEQ multiplex PCR, and its TCRdb copy is limited to in-frame clones, with some not included. That table is the source of V, J and clone size, and D and trimming were worked out from the DNA. Of tens of thousands of clones listed, approximately 86% are singletons. The germline V gene encodes CDR1 SGHAT and CDR2 FQNNGV. Trimming shortened V by 5 bases and J by 1 base, and 15 bases separated the two germline ends. The CDR3 totals 16 residues. The sample was peripheral blood. The receptor was derived from a human donor in a cohort sampled during active COVID-19. The rearrangement joins TRBV11-2 to TRBJ2-1; unclear D gene. CDR3 region: CASSPPEHPSYNEQFF. For the CDR3, the DNA is TGTGCCAGCAGCCCCCCTGAGCACCCGTCCTACAATGAGCAGTTCTTC. The full variable domain, its missing parts supplied by reference TRBV11-2 and TRBJ2-1, is EAGVAQSPRYKIIEKRQSVAFWCNPISGHATLYWYQQILGQGPKLLIQFQNNGVVDDSQLPKDRFSAERLKGVDSTLKIQPAKLEDSAVYLCASSPPEHPSYNEQFFGPGTRLTVL.